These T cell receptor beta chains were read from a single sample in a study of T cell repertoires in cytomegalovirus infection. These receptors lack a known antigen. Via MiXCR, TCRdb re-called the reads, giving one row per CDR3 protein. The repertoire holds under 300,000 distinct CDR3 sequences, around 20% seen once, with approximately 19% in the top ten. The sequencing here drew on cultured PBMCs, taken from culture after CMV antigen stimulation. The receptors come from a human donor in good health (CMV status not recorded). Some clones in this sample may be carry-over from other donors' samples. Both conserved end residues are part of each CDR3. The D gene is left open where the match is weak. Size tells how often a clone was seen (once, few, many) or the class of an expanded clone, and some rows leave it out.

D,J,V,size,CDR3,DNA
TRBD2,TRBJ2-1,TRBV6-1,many,CASLSGTSGYNEQFF,TGTGCCAGCCTGTCCGGGACTAGCGGATACAATGAGCAGTTCTTC
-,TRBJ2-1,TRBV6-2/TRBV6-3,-,CASTQGFEQFF,TGTGCCAGCACCCAAGGGTTTGAGCAGTTCTTC
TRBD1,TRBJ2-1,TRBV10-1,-,CASSAGGTGDRQFF,TGCGCCAGCAGTGCAGGGGGAACCGGGGATCGGCAGTTCTTC
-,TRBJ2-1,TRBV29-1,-,CSGRVTYNEQFF,TGCAGCGGAAGGGTCACCTACAATGAGCAGTTCTTC
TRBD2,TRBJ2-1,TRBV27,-,CASSPGLAGFNEQFF,TGTGCCAGCAGTCCCGGACTAGCGGGATTCAATGAGCAGTTCTTC
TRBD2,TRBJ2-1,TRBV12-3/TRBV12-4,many,CASSPQRESYNEQFF,TGTGCCAGCAGTCCCCAGCGGGAATCCTACAATGAGCAGTTCTTC
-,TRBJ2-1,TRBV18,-,CASSPGRWDTNEQFF,TGTGCCAGCTCACCAGGGAGATGGGATACAAATGAGCAGTTCTTC
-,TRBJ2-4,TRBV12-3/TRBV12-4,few,CASSLGLGGAKNIQYF,TGTGCCAGCAGTCTAGGGTTAGGGGGAGCCAAAAACATTCAGTACTTC
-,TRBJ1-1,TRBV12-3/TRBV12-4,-,CASSYPPGRINVNTEAFF,TGTGCCAGCAGTTACCCTCCGGGGAGGATAAACGTGAACACTGAAGCTTTCTTT
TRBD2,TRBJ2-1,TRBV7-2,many,CASSSPSGRALNYNEQFF,TGTGCCAGCAGCTCGCCTAGCGGGAGGGCCTTGAATTACAATGAGCAGTTCTTC
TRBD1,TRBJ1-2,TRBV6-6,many,CASMESFGQGIVYGYTF,TGTGCCAGCATGGAGTCTTTTGGACAGGGGATAGTGTATGGCTACACCTTC
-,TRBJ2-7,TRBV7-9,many,CASSLVGTTYEQYF,TGTGCCAGCAGCTTAGTCGGGACGACCTACGAGCAGTACTTC
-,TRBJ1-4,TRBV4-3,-,CASSQFDSGEKLFF,TGCGCCAGCAGCCAATTTGACTCTGGTGAAAAACTGTTTTTT
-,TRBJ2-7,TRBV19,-,CASSVHSGPNYEQYF,TGTGCCAGTAGTGTCCATTCGGGACCAAACTACGAGCAGTACTTC
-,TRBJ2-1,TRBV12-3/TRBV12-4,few,CASRGEVYEQFF,TGTGCCAGCAGGGGGGAGGTCTATGAGCAGTTCTTC
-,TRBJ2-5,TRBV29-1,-,CSVEWGGETQYF,TGCAGCGTTGAATGGGGGGGCGAGACCCAGTACTTC
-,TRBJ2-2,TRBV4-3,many,CASSQDPGELFF,TGCGCCAGCAGCCAAGATCCCGGGGAGCTGTTTTTT
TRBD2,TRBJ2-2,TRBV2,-,CASGGEVGELFF,TGTGCCAGCGGGGGGGAGGTCGGGGAGCTGTTTTTT
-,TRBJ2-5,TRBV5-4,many,CASSSRDLRFQETQYF,TGTGCCAGCAGCAGTCGAGACCTCAGGTTCCAAGAGACCCAGTACTTC
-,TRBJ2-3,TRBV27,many,CASSWFGYGTDTQYF,TGTGCCAGCTCTTGGTTTGGATATGGCACAGATACGCAGTATTTT
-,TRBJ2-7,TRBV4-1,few,CASSQDLGGAGSSYEQYF,TGCGCCAGCAGCCAAGATCTGGGGGGAGCAGGTTCTTCCTACGAGCAGTACTTC
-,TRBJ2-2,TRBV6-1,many,CASKRPGGSGELFF,TGTGCCAGCAAACGACCTGGAGGGTCCGGGGAGCTGTTTTTT
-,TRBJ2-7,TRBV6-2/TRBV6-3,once,CASSPLKGAYEQYF,TGTGCCAGCAGTCCGCTCAAAGGCGCCTACGAGCAGTACTTC
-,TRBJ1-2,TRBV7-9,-,CASSSIRAVGYGYTF,TGTGCCAGCAGCTCGATCAGGGCGGTAGGCTATGGCTACACCTTC
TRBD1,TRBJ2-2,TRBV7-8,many,CASSPWDRVTGELFF,TGTGCCAGCAGCCCATGGGACAGGGTGACCGGGGAGCTGTTTTTT
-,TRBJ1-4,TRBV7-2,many,CASSLDGEKLFF,TGTGCCAGCAGCTTGGATGGGGAAAAACTGTTTTTT
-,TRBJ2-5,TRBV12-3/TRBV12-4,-,CASRAGLIETQYF,TGTGCCAGCCGGGCGGGACTTATAGAGACCCAGTACTTC
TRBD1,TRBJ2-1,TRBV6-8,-,CASSRWDSRAFF,TGTGCCAGCAGTAGATGGGACAGTCGGGCGTTCTTC
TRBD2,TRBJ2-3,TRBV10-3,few,CAIGTSGSTDTQYF,TGTGCCATCGGGACTAGCGGGAGCACAGATACGCAGTATTTT
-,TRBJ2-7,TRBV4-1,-,CASSQVAGIITYEQYF,TGCGCCAGCAGCCAAGTTGCAGGGATTATAACCTACGAGCAGTACTTC
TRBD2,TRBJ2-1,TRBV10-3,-,CATGVGTSGGDEQFF,TGTGCCACGGGGGTCGGTACTAGCGGAGGAGATGAGCAGTTCTTC
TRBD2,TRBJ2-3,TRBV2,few,CASRDYLTDTQYF,TGTGCCAGCCGGGACTATCTCACAGATACGCAGTATTTT
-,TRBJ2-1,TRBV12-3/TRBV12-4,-,CASSLKDYPYNEQFF,TGTGCCAGCAGTTTAAAGGACTATCCCTACAATGAGCAGTTCTTC
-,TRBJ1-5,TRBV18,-,CASSPPGGSQPQHF,TGTGCCAGCTCACCACCCGGTGGCAGTCAGCCCCAGCATTTT
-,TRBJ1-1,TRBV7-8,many,CASSSTETNTEAFF,TGTGCCAGCAGCTCGACAGAGACGAACACTGAAGCTTTCTTT
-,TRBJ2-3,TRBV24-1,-,CATSGPQKNTDTQYF,TGTGCCACCAGCGGCCCTCAGAAAAACACAGATACGCAGTATTTT
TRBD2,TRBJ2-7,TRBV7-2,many,CASSRGTSGRAHEQYF,TGTGCCAGCAGCCGTGGGACTAGCGGGAGGGCGCACGAGCAGTACTTC
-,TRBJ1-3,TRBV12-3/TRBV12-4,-,CASSKDKSGNTIYF,TGTGCCAGCAGCAAGGACAAATCTGGAAACACCATATATTTT
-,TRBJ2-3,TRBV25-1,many,CASSVTDTQYF,TGTGCCAGCAGCGTCACAGATACGCAGTATTTT
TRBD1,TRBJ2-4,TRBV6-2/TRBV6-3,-,CASTSQGFSLQYF,TGTGCCAGCACCTCACAGGGGTTTTCCCTTCAGTACTTC
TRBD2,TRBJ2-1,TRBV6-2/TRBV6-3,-,CASSYSAGTSGKSSYNEQFF,TGTGCCAGCAGTTACTCGGCCGGGACTAGCGGGAAGAGCTCCTACAATGAGCAGTTCTTC
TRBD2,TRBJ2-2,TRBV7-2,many,CASSFGGRTGELFF,TGTGCCAGCAGCTTCGGCGGGAGGACCGGGGAGCTGTTTTTT
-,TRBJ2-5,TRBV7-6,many,CASSLYGQLQETQYF,TGTGCCAGCAGCTTATACGGCCAACTCCAAGAGACCCAGTACTTC
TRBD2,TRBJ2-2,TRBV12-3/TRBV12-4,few,CASSLLAAAGELFF,TGTGCCAGCAGTTTACTAGCGGCGGCCGGGGAGCTGTTTTTT
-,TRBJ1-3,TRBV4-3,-,CASSQDGDFSGNTIYF,TGCGCCAGCAGCCAAGATGGGGACTTCTCTGGAAACACCATATATTTT